This T cell receptor beta chain was recovered during a study of T cells in Graves' hyperthyroidism and ophthalmopathy. About the study: The blood sample was taken at first diagnosis, before treatment began. Broader study findings: Among thyroid clonotypes expanded above 0.001, most also appeared in blood.

Regions amplified from RNA transcripts were the TCR beta CDR3 regions. Carried out on the TCR CDR3, a first-round RT-PCR used the HTBI primer set. In TCRdb, the multiplex PCR reads were re-called with MiXCR into one record per CDR3 protein. The sample has 550,000 to 800,000 distinct CDR3 sequences; 15% to 20% are singletons. V lost 7 bases, J lost 4 bases, and 20 bases lay in between. The CDR3 totals 15 residues. From germline, CDR1 is SNHLY and CDR2 FYNNEI. A patient was excluded if there was uncontrolled infection, other autoimmune disease, pregnancy or lactation. Orbital computed tomography, thyroid ultrasound, serum thyroxine and TRAb, and clinical symptoms together informed the diagnoses. In this sample, this clonotype turned up a few times. Its specificity is unknown.

The source is a man aged 50-60 years with Graves' hyperthyroidism. The J gene is TRBJ2-7, the V gene TRBV2; D tentatively fits TRBD1 or TRBD2 (5 bases each). Input material: blood. CDR3 nucleotide sequence: TGTGCCAGCAAGGGACGTCTGTTGGACCGTTACGAGCAGTACTTC. It is translated as CASKGRLLDRYEQYF.